Listed here are 25 T cell receptor beta chains from one sample, sequenced in a study of T-cell reconstitution after alpha-beta-depleted transplantation in children. Unique molecular identifiers were used in preparing the TCRbeta library. Each CDR3 protein gets one entry after TCRdb re-called the PCR reads with MiXCR. The data show over 3,000 distinct CDR3 sequences, about 9.3% seen once. Sequencing was performed on PBMCs, mostly from graft donor cells, taken 180 days after TCRalphabeta/CD19-depleted stem cell transplant. These receptors all come from a male patient between 2 and 10 years old who had a stem cell transplant for acute lymphoblastic leukemia, so the T cells may come from the graft donor.

This clonotype was counted ten times or more. The gene calls are TRBV9 and TRBJ2-3, with unresolved D. Germline CDR1 is SGDLS and CDR2 is YYNGEE. V was trimmed by 3 bases and J by 4 bases, leaving 12 bases between them. This CDR3 has 14 residues. This CDR3 reads CASSASPGSDTQYF. Here the CDR3 DNA reads TGTGCCAGCAGCGCTAGTCCGGGCTCAGATACGCAGTATTTT. Variable domain in full (rest from reference TRBV9 and TRBJ2-3): DSGVTQTPKHLITATGQRVTLRCSPRSGDLSVYWYQQSLDQGLQFLIQYYNGEERAKGNILERFSAQQFPDLHSELNLSSLELGDSALYFCASSASPGSDTQYFGPGTRLTVL.

This clonotype appeared a few times. The V call is TRBV7-9, the J call TRBJ2-2, with TRBD2 matching 14 bases. The J segment lost 3 bases and the V segment lost 1 base, leaving 1 base of the junction unmatched. The germline V gene has CDR1 SEHNR and CDR2 FQNEAQ (reference sequence). This CDR3 contains 17 residues. CDR3 coding DNA: TGTGCCAGCAGCTTAGGACTAGCGGGAGGGGACACCGGGGAGCTGTTTTTT. It is translated as CASSLGLAGGDTGELFF.

This clonotype was seen ten or more times. V usage is TRBV4-1 and J usage is TRBJ1-4; D remains unclear. V was clipped by 0 bases and J by 9 bases, with 17 bases between them. The CDR3 has 16 residues. CDR1 is MGHRA and CDR2 is YSYEKL in the germline V gene. The CDR3 sequence is CASSQDGALLLKKLFF. DNA for the CDR3: TGCGCCAGCAGCCAAGATGGAGCACTGTTGCTAAAAAAACTGTTTTTT.

This clonotype has ten or more counts. V gene TRBV20-1 combines with J gene TRBJ1-2; D not certain. V gave up 1 base and J gave up 6 bases, with 18 bases separating them. This CDR3 region has 15 residues. Germline V lookup: CDR1 DFQATT, CDR2 SNEGSKA (reference sequence). CDR3 region: CSARGSTALEDGYTF. CDR3 coding DNA: TGCAGTGCTAGAGGCAGTACGGCCTTAGAAGATGGCTACACCTTC.

This clonotype is termed large. The rearrangement links TRBV12-3 or TRBV12-4 to TRBJ1-3, with 8 bases lining up with TRBD1. Losses at the gene ends were 6 bases for V and 4 bases for J; bases not matched to a gene: 8. The CDR3 runs to 15 residues. The CDR3 DNA is TGTGCCAGCAGCCCAGGGGGCGGCTTAGGAAACACCATATATTTT. Protein product: CASSPGGGLGNTIYF.

This clonotype is classed as medium-sized. The CDR3, as DNA: TGTGCCAGCAGTCCACGGACAGGTGGCACCGGGGAGCTGTTTTTT. Protein: CASSPRTGGTGELFF. This sequence joins TRBV12-3 or TRBV12-4 and TRBJ2-2; 7 bases are shared with TRBD1. V shed 5 bases and J 4 bases; nucleotides not matched to a gene: 7. The CDR3 consists of 15 residues.

This clonotype occurred many times. The chain links TRBV6-4 to TRBJ2-1; 13 nucleotides align to TRBD2. The CDR3 length is 20 residues. Per germline, CDR1 MRHNA and CDR2 SNTAGT. The V and J ends lost 6 bases and 4 bases, in that order; junction bases with no gene match: 18. DNA for the CDR3: TGTGCCAGCAGACCCCAGGGGCGTTGGACTAGCGGGAGTTCTTACAATGAGCAGTTCTTC. This encodes CASRPQGRWTSGSSYNEQFF.

This clonotype was detected a few times. This chain links TRBV19 with TRBJ1-3; 7 bases line up with TRBD1. Losses at the gene ends were 3 bases for V and 0 bases for J; bases not matched to a gene: 5. The CDR3 runs to 16 residues. Germline CDR1 and CDR2: LNHDA and SQIVND (reference sequence). The CDR3 coding sequence is TGTGCCAGTAGTATGAACCGGGACAGCTCTGGAAACACCATATATTTT. This gives the protein CASSMNRDSSGNTIYF.

The table lists this clonotype with many counts. J is TRBJ2-3 and V is TRBV29-1, with D perhaps matching TRBD1 (5 bases). V was clipped by 6 bases and J by 1 base, with 20 bases between them. Germline V CDR1 and CDR2: SQVTM, ANQGSEA. This CDR3 comprises 16 residues. In nucleotides, the CDR3 is TGCAGCGTCAGGATGCAGGGAAGGGTGGGCACAGATACGCAGTATTTT. Protein product: CSVRMQGRVGTDTQYF.

There are many counts of this clonotype. The chain uses TRBV12-3 or TRBV12-4 and TRBJ1-5; TRBD1 agrees at 8 bases. J was trimmed by 7 bases and V by 5 bases; bases with no gene match: 10. The CDR3 covers 15 residues. This chain's CDR3 is CASSQISGGTQPQHF. The CDR3 coding sequence is TGTGCCAGCAGTCAAATCTCAGGGGGCACCCAGCCCCAGCATTTT.

This clonotype was detected many times. The chain is built from TRBV11-2 and TRBJ2-7, with a weak D call TRBD2 (5 bases). The CDR3 consists of 19 residues. Germline V gene sequence: CDR1 SGHAT, CDR2 FQNNGV. Trimming left V 0 bases short and J 5 bases short, with 26 bases between. The CDR3 is CASSLDLNPLGGGLHEQYF. The CDR3 DNA reads TGTGCCAGCAGCTTAGACCTTAACCCTTTAGGCGGTGGACTTCACGAGCAGTACTTC.

In this sample, this clonotype turned up many times. This chain joins TRBV24-1 and TRBJ2-3; 15 bases are shared with TRBD2. Germline V gene sequence: CDR1 KGHDR, CDR2 SFDVKD. This CDR3 comprises 17 residues. V shed 4 bases and J 6 bases; nucleotides not matched to a gene: 7. The CDR3 sequence: CATSEPPGTSGRDTQYF. CDR3 DNA: TGTGCCACCAGTGAACCTCCCGGGACTAGCGGGAGGGATACGCAGTATTTT.

This clonotype was counted many times. This sequence joins TRBV7-2 and TRBJ2-1, with 11 bases identical to TRBD2. Germline CDR1 and CDR2: SGHTA and FQGNSA. V shed 4 bases, J shed 3 bases, and the junction held 2 bases outside the gene matches. The length of the CDR3 is 15 residues. CDR3: CASSSTSGSYNEQFF. CDR3 bases: TGTGCCAGCAGCTCTACTAGCGGGAGCTACAATGAGCAGTTCTTC.

This clonotype was detected many times. The rearrangement links TRBV10-3 to TRBJ2-1; 11 bases line up with TRBD2. Germline loops: CDR1 ENHRY, CDR2 SYGVKD. With V trimmed by 5 bases and J by 6 bases, 9 bases remained unmatched. The CDR3 is 16 residues long. CDR3 nucleotides: TGTGCCATCAGTAGAGAGGGACTAGCGGAACTCAATGAGCAGTTCTTC. It specifies CAISREGLAELNEQFF.

In its sample, this clonotype was seen many times. This sequence joins TRBV7-9 and TRBJ1-1; tentative D call: TRBD1 (6 bases). Germline loops: CDR1 SEHNR, CDR2 FQNEAQ (reference sequence). The CDR3 is 15 residues long. V dropped 3 bases and J dropped 1 base, with 12 bases sitting between them. The CDR3 protein is CASSFGGAGNTEAFF. In DNA form, the CDR3 reads TGTGCCAGCAGCTTTGGGGGGGCAGGGAACACTGAAGCTTTCTTT.

This clonotype has a count of ten or more. The chain couples TRBV13 to TRBJ2-7; a weak D match, TRBD2 (6 bases). The CDR3 runs 15 residues. Trimming pared 1 base from V and 6 bases from J, leaving 16 bases between. Per the germline V gene, CDR1 is PRHDT and CDR2 is FYEKMQ (reference sequence). In DNA form, the CDR3 reads TGTGCCAGCAGCTTAGTCGGGGACTTTGAGGGCGAGCAGTACTTC. Encoded protein: CASSLVGDFEGEQYF. The full variable domain, rest sourced from reference TRBV13 and TRBJ2-7, is AAGVIQSPRHLIKEKRETATLKCYPIPRHDTVYWYQQGPGQDPQFLISFYEKMQSDKGSIPDRFSAQQFSDYHSELNMSSLELGDSALYFCASSLVGDFEGEQYFGPGTRLTVT.

This clonotype was found many times. This chain connects TRBV5-1 to TRBJ2-2; the match to TRBD2 covers 8 bases. The V and J ends lost 1 base and 5 bases, in that order; junction bases with no gene match: 7. The CDR3 extends over 16 amino acids. Germline V lookup: CDR1 SGHRS, CDR2 YFSETQ. The CDR3 DNA reads TGCGCCAGCAGCTTGCTCCGAGCGGGAGAAACCGGGGAGCTGTTTTTT. Translated, it gives CASSLLRAGETGELFF.

This clonotype showed up many times. This chain links TRBV5-6 with TRBJ2-6; no reliable D call. Trimming removed 1 base from V and 0 bases from J, with 5 bases in between. CDR1 SGHDT and CDR2 YYEEEE come from the germline V gene. The CDR3 has 15 residues. CDR3 nucleotide sequence: TGTGCCAGCAGCTTGTTTCCCTCTGGGGCCAACGTCCTGACTTTC. Translation gives CASSLFPSGANVLTF.

Relative to its sample, this clonotype is medium-sized. The V call is TRBV5-1, the J call TRBJ2-7; 7 nucleotides agree with TRBD2. Germline V gene sequence: CDR1 SGHRS, CDR2 YFSETQ. J lost 2 bases, V lost 0 bases, and 5 bases had no gene match. CDR3 length equals 15 residues. CDR3 region: CASSLGLAATYEQYF. The CDR3 DNA sequence: TGCGCCAGCAGCTTGGGGCTAGCGGCCACCTACGAGCAGTACTTC.

This clonotype was recorded at least ten times. This rearrangement joins TRBV28 to TRBJ1-2; D not certain. The CDR3 is made up of 11 amino acids. V was cut by 8 bases and J by 3 bases, with 7 bases left in between. Germline V CDR1 and CDR2: MDHEN, SYDVKM. CDR3 nucleotide sequence: TGTGCCAGCGGGTTGGACTATGGCTACACCTTC. Encoded protein: CASGLDYGYTF.

The table lists this clonotype with many counts. The rearrangement links TRBV5-6 to TRBJ2-7; weak D call: TRBD2 (6 bases). Trimming removed 1 base from V and 0 bases from J, with 11 bases in between. Germline CDR1 reads SGHDT; CDR2 reads YYEEEE. The CDR3 is 15 amino acids. The DNA of the CDR3 is TGTGCCAGCAGCTTGCTTAGCGGTGTCTCCTACGAGCAGTACTTC. Translation gives CASSLLSGVSYEQYF.

This clonotype was observed at least ten times. The J gene is TRBJ2-5, the V gene TRBV5-5; tentatively, D is TRBD1 (6 bases). The CDR3 has 15 amino acids. CDR1 SGHKS and CDR2 YYEKEE come from the germline V gene (reference sequence). Trimming took 2 bases from V and 2 from J, leaving 13 bases between them. CDR3 region: CASSFGERGQETQYF. The CDR3 DNA reads as TGTGCCAGCAGCTTCGGTGAGAGGGGGCAAGAGACCCAGTACTTC.

A single count supports this clonotype. The chain combines TRBV5-5 with TRBJ2-5; unclear D gene. CDR3 length: 13 residues. Trimming took off 7 bases at V and 4 bases at J, with 14 bases between the two ends. Looked up from germline, CDR1 is SGHKS and CDR2 is YYEKEE (reference sequence). The CDR3 bases are TGTGCCAGCGGCCTCGGGCGGTTAGAGACCCAGTACTTC. Amino acid sequence: CASGLGRLETQYF.

There are many counts of this clonotype. The rearrangement uses TRBV11-2 and TRBJ2-1; D tentatively reads TRBD1 or TRBD2 (6 bases each). Germline V gene lookup returns CDR1 SGHAT and CDR2 FQNNGV. This CDR3 contains 14 residues. With 2 bases removed from V and 4 bases from J, the gap between germline ends came to 9 bases. The CDR3 is CASSLWRGYNEQFF. DNA of the CDR3: TGTGCCAGCAGCTTATGGAGGGGGTACAATGAGCAGTTCTTC.

The sample holds many counts of this clonotype. This chain connects TRBV18 to TRBJ2-1; TRBD2 agrees at 9 bases. Unmatched junction bases numbered 10, after V lost 1 base and J lost 6 bases. The CDR3 is 17 residues long. CDR1 is KGHSH, CDR2 LQKENI, per germline. The CDR3 here is CASSPLFASGVPNEQFF. CDR3 in DNA: TGTGCCAGCTCACCACTCTTTGCTAGCGGGGTACCCAATGAGCAGTTCTTC.